Listed below are T cell receptor beta chains from one sample, sequenced in a study of CD8+ T cells in alopecia areata. The assay was immunoSEQ multiplex PCR, and TCRdb's table has in-frame clones only and misses some. This sample has around 50,000 clones; 96% occur once, and the top ten carry around 24%. The material sequenced was CD8+ T cells sorted from blood, taken at week 0. The receptors shown here come from a human donor with alopecia areata. The CDR3 runs from the conserved cysteine through the conserved F or W. A D gene is named only where the DNA matches it firmly. Size is stated for part of the rows, as once, few or many counts, or as a class when the clone is expanded.

J: TRBJ2-3
D: .
V: TRBV7-2
size: once
CDR3: CASSVILGARDTQYF
DNA: TGTGCCAGCAGCGTAATTCTAGGGGCGCGGGATACGCAGTATTTT

J: TRBJ2-5
D: TRBD2
V: TRBV4-1
size: .
CDR3: CASSTWTSGGGETQYF
DNA: TGCGCCAGCAGCACTTGGACTAGCGGGGGGGGAGAGACCCAGTACTTC

J: TRBJ2-3
D: .
V: TRBV15
size: .
CDR3: CATSNPGPWGDGTDTQYF
DNA: TGTGCCACCAGCAACCCGGGGCCCTGGGGTGATGGCACAGATACGCAGTATTTT

J: TRBJ2-5
D: .
V: TRBV4-1
size: .
CDR3: CASSQVGQQETQYF
DNA: TGCGCCAGCAGCCAGGTGGGGCAGCAGGAGACCCAGTACTTC

J: TRBJ2-5
D: TRBD1
V: TRBV4-1
size: few
CDR3: CASSPRTGTGIETQYF
DNA: TGCGCCAGCAGCCCCCGGACCGGGACAGGGATTGAGACCCAGTACTTC

J: TRBJ2-5
D: TRBD1
V: TRBV29-1
size: .
CDR3: CSVSIGTGETQYF
DNA: TGCAGCGTTTCCATCGGGACAGGGGAGACCCAGTACTTC

J: TRBJ1-2
D: TRBD1
V: TRBV5-1
size: .
CDR3: CASSLGTGGGTYGYTF
DNA: TGCGCCAGCAGCCTGGGGACAGGGGGGGGAACTTATGGCTACACCTTC

J: TRBJ1-2
D: .
V: TRBV29-1
size: .
CDR3: CSVEPSLRYGYTF
DNA: TGCAGCGTTGAACCCAGTCTTCGTTATGGCTACACCTTC

J: TRBJ2-7
D: .
V: TRBV11-2
size: .
CDR3: CASSLGPLEQYF
DNA: TGTGCCAGCAGCTTAGGACCCCTCGAGCAGTACTTC

J: TRBJ1-3
D: .
V: TRBV19
size: .
CDR3: CASSPDSSGNTIYF
DNA: TGTGCCAGTAGTCCTGACAGCTCTGGAAACACCATATATTTT

J: TRBJ2-1
D: TRBD2
V: TRBV7-2
size: .
CDR3: CASSSGTSGGSPHYNEQFF
DNA: TGTGCCAGCAGCTCCGGGACTAGCGGGGGTTCTCCTCACTACAATGAGCAGTTCTTC

J: TRBJ1-1
D: .
V: TRBV18
size: .
CDR3: CASSGASVTSEAFF
DNA: TGTGCCAGCTCGGGGGCCAGTGTGACTTCTGAAGCTTTCTTT

J: TRBJ2-1
D: .
V: TRBV7-2
size: .
CDR3: CASSRGRGNEQFF
DNA: TGTGCCAGCAGCCGGGGGCGGGGTAATGAGCAGTTCTTC